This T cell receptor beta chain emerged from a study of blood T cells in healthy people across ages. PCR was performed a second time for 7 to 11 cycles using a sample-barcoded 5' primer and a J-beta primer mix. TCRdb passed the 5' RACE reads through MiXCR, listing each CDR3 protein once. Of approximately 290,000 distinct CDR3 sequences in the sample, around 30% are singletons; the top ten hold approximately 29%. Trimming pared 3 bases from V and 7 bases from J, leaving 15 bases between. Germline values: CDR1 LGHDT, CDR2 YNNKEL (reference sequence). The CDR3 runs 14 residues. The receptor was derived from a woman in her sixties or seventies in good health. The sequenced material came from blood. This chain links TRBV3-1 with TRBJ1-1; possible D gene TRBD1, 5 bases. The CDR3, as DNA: TGTGCCAGCAGCCACGGGACCTCCAAGGGTGAAGCTTTCTTT. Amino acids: CASSHGTSKGEAFF.